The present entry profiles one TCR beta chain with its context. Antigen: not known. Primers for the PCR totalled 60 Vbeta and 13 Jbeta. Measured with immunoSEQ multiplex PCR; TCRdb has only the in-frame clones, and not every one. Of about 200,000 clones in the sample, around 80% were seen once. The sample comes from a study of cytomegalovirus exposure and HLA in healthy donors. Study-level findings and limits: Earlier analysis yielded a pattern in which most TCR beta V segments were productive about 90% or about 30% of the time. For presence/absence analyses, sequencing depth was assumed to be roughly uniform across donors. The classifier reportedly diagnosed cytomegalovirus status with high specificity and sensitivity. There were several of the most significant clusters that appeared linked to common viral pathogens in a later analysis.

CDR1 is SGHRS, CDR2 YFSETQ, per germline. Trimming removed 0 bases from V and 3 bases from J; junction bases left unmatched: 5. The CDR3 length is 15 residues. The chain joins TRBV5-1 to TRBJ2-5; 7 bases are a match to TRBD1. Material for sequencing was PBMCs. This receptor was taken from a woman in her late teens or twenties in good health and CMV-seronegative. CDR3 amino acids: CASSLGQGPKETQYF. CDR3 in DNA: TGCGCCAGCAGCTTGGGACAGGGCCCCAAAGAGACCCAGTACTTC.